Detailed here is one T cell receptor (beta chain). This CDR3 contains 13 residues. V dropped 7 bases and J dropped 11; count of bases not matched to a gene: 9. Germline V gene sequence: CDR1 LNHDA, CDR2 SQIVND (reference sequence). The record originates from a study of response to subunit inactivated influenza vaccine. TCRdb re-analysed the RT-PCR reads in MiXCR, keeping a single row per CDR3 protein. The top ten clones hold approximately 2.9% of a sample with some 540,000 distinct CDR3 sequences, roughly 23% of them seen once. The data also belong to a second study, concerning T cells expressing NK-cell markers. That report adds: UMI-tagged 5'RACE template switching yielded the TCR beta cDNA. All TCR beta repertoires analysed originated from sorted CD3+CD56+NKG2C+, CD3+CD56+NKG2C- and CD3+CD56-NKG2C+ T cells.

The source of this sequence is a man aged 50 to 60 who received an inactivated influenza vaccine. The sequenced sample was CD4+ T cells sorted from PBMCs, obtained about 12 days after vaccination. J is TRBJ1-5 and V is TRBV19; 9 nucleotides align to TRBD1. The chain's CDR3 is CASNRDREGSQHF. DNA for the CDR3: TGTGCCAGTAACCGGGACAGGGAAGGGTCCCAGCATTTT.